This T cell receptor beta chain was documented in a study of blood T cell repertoires in COVID-19. Study summary: Nucleic acid was either cDNA or gDNA, and it came from T cells, B-cell-depleted T cells, or PBMCs.

Assay used: immunoSEQ multiplex PCR; TCRdb lists only in-frame clones, some missing. The table shows more than 80,000 clones, with around 72% occurring only once. Germline V gives CDR1 LGHNA, CDR2 YSLEER. V lost 4 bases to trimming and J lost 6 bases; unmatched junction nucleotides: 8. CDR3 length: 15 amino acids. The receptor was derived from a woman aged 55-70 years in a cohort sampled during active or convalescent COVID-19. The gene calls are TRBV4-3 and TRBJ1-1; 10 bases match TRBD1. Sequenced: peripheral blood. CDR3 loop: CASSPRQGAGAEAFF. CDR3 in DNA: TGCGCCAGCAGCCCTCGACAGGGGGCAGGGGCTGAAGCTTTCTTT.